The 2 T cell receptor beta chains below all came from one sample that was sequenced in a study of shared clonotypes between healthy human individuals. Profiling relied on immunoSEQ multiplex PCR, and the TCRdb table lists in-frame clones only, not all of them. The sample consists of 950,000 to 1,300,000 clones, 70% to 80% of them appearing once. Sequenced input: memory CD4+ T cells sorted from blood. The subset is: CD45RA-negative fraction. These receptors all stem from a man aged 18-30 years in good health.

The CDR3: CAISEYVGQETQYF. The CDR3 DNA sequence: TGTGCCATCAGTGAGTACGTCGGACAAGAGACCCAGTACTTC. V is TRBV10-3 and J is TRBJ2-5, with D uncertain. The CDR3 is 14 amino acids. The ends were cut back, 1 base at V and 2 bases at J, with 8 bases in the middle. The germline V gene encodes CDR1 ENHRY and CDR2 SYGVKD.

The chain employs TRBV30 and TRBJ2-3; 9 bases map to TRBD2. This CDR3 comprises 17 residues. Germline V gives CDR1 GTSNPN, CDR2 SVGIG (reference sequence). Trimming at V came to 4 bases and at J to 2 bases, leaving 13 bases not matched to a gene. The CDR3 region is CAWTGVTLAGYTDTQYF. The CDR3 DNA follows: TGTGCCTGGACTGGTGTAACCCTAGCGGGATACACAGATACGCAGTATTTT.